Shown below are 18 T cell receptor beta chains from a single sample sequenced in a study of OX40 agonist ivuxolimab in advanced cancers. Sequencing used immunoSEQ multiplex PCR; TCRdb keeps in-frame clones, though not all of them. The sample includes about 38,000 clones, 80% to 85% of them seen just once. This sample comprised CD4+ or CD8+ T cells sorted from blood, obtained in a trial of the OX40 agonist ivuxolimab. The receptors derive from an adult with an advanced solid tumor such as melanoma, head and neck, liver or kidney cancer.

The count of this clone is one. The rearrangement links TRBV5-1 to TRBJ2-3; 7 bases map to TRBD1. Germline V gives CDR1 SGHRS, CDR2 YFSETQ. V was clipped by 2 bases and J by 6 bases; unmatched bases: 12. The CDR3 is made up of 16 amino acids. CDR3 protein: CASSFITGVEVDTQYF. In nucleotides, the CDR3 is TGCGCCAGCAGCTTTATCACAGGGGTGGAGGTCGATACGCAGTATTTT.

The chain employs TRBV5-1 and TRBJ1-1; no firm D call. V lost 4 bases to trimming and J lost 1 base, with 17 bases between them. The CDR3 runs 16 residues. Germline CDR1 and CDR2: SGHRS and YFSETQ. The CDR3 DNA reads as TGCGCCAGCAGCCCAACCACCGGGCCCACGAACACTGAAGCTTTCTTT. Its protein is CASSPTTGPTNTEAFF.

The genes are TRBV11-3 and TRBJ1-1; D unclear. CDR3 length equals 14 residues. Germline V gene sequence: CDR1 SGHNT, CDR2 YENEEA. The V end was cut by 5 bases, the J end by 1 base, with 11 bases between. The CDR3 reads CASSTRTGNTEAFF. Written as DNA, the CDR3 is TGTGCCAGCAGCACTCGGACTGGGAACACTGAAGCTTTCTTT.

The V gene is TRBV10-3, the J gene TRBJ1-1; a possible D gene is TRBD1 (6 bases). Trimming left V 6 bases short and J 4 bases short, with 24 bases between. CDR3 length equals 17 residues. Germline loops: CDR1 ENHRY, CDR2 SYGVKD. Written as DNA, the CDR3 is TGTGCCATCAGAAAATTTCTGTCCCGGGACACAACCACTGAAGCTTTCTTT. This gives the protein CAIRKFLSRDTTTEAFF.

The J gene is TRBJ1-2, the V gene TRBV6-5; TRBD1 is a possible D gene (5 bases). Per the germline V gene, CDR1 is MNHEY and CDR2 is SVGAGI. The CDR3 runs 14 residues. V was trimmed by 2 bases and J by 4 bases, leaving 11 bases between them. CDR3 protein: CASSYEGLGYGYTF. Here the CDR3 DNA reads TGTGCCAGCAGTTACGAGGGGCTCGGCTATGGCTACACCTTC.

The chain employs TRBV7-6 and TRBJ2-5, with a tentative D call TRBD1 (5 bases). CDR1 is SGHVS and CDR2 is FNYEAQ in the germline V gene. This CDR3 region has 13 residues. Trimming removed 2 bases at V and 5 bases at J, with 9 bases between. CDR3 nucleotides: TGTGCCAGCAGCTTAAGGGGCCTGGAGACCCAGTACTTC. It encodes CASSLRGLETQYF.

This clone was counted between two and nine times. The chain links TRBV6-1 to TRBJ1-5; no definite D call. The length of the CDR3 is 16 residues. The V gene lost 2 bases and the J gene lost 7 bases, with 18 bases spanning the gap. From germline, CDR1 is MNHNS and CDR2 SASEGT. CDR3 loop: CASSERYTDLGQPQHF. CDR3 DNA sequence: TGTGCCAGCAGTGAAAGGTACACAGACTTAGGCCAGCCCCAGCATTTT.

The CDR3 spells CAWRTPFRNQPQHF. The DNA for the CDR3 is TGTGCCTGGAGAACCCCGTTTCGCAATCAGCCCCAGCATTTT. The V call is TRBV30, the J call TRBJ1-5; D gene ambiguous. CDR1 is GTSNPN, CDR2 SVGIG, per germline (reference sequence). CDR3 size: 14 residues. Deletions cut 3 bases from V and 2 bases from J, with 11 bases between.

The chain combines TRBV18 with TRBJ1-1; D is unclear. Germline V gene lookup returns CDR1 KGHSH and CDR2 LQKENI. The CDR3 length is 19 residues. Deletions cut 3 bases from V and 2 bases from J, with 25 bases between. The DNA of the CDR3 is TGTGCCAGCTCACCCTGGGGAAGGGTAGACCAAACCTCTAACACTGAAGCTTTCTTT. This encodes CASSPWGRVDQTSNTEAFF. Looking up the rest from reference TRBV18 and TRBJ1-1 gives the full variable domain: NAGVMQNPRHLVRRRGQEARLRCSPMKGHSHVYWYRQLPEEGLKFMVYLQKENIIDESGMPKERFSAEFPKEGPSILRIQQVVRGDSAAYFCASSPWGRVDQTSNTEAFFGQGTRLTVV.

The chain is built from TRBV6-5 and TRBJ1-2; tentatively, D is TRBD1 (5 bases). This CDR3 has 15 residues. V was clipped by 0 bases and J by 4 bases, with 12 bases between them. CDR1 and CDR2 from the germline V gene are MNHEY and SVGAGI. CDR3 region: CASSYSRQGRYGYTF. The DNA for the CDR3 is TGTGCCAGCAGTTACTCGCGCCAGGGTCGCTATGGCTACACCTTC.

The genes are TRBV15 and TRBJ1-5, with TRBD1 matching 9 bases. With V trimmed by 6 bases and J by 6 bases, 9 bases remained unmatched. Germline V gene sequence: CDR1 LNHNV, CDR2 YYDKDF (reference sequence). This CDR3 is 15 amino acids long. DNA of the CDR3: TGTGCCACCAGTGAACAGGGGGCGCGGGGTCAGCCCCAGCATTTT. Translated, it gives CATSEQGARGQPQHF.

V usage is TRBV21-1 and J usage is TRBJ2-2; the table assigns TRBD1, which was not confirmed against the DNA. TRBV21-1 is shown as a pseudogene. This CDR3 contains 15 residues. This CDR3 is CASTPGQLLTGELFF. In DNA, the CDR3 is TGTGCCAGCACCCCGGGACAGCTTCTTACCGGGGAGCTGTTTTTT.

CDR3 in amino acids: CATSRRTGGEKLFF. The CDR3, as DNA: TGTGCCACCAGCCGAAGGACAGGGGGTGAAAAACTGTTTTTT. The gene calls are TRBV15 and TRBJ1-4; TRBD1 matches at 10 bases. The CDR3 totals 14 residues. The germline gives CDR1 LNHNV, CDR2 YYDKDF (reference sequence). Trimming removed 5 bases from V and 7 bases from J; junction bases left unmatched: 4.

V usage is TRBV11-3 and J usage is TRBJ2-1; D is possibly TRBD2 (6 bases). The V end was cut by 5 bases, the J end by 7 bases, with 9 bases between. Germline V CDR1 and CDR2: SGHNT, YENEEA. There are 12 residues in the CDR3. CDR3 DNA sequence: TGTGCCAGCAGCGGGACTTCAAATGAGCAGTTCTTC. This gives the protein CASSGTSNEQFF.

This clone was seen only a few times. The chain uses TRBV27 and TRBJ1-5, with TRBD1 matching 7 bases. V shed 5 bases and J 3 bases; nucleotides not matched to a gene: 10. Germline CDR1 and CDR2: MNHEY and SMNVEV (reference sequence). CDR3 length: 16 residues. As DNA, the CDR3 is TGTGCCAGCAGTCAACTACCGGGACAGTTCAATCAGCCCCAGCATTTT. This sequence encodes CASSQLPGQFNQPQHF.

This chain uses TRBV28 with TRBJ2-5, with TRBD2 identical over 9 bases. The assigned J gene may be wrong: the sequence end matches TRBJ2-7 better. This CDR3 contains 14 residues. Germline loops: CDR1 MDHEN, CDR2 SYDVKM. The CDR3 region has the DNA TGTGCCAGCAGTTCGTCTAGCGGGGATAACGAGCAGTACTTC. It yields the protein CASSSSSGDNEQYF.

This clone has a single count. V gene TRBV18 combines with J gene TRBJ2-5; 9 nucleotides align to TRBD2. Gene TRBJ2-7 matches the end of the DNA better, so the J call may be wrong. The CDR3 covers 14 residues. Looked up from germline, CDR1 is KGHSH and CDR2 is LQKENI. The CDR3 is CASQTAGGSNEQYF. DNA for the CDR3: TGTGCCAGCCAAACAGCGGGGGGTAGCAACGAGCAGTACTTC.

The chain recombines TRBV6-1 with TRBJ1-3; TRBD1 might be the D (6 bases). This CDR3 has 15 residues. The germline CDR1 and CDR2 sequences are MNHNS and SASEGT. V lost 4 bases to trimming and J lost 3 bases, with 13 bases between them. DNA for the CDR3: TGTGCCAGCAGTGGAGAGGGGGGATTTGGAAACACCATATATTTT. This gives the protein CASSGEGGFGNTIYF.